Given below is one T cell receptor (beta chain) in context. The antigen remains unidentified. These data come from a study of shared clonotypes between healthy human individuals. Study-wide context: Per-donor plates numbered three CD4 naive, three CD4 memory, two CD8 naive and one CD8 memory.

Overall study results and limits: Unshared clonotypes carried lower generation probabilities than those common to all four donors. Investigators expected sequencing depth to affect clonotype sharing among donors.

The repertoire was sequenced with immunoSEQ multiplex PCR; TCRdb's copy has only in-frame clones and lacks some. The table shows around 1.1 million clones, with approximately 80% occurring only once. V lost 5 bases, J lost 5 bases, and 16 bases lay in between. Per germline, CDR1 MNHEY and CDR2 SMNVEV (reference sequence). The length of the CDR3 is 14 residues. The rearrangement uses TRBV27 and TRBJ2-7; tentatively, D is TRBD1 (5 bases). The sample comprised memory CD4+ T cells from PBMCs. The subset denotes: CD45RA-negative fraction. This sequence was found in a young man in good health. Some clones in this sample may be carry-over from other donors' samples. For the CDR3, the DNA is TGTGCCAGCAGTCCACTGACAGTTTTGGACGAGCAGTACTTC. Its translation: CASSPLTVLDEQYF.